Listed here is a single T cell receptor (beta chain). The junction differs from germline at one of its ends, possibly a read error. The data were obtained in a study of response to subunit inactivated influenza vaccine. Each CDR3 protein gets one entry after TCRdb re-called the RT-PCR reads with MiXCR. The data show 150,000 or so distinct CDR3 sequences, around 10% seen once. This sequence originates from a man in his fifties or sixties who received an inactivated influenza vaccine. The sample in question was CD8+ T cells sorted from PBMCs, obtained around 25 months after vaccination.

CDR3 sequence (DNA): TGTGCTAGCAGCCCCAATGAGGGCTTGGAGTCCACAGATACGCAGTATTTT. It is translated as CASSPNEGLESTDTQYF. V usage is TRBV7-7 and J usage is TRBJ2-3, with D perhaps matching TRBD2 (5 bases). The V gene's germline CDR1 is SSHAT and CDR2 FNYEAQ (reference sequence). The CDR3 is 17 residues long.